Below, 5 T cell receptor beta chains from the same sample are listed, as sequenced in a study of a mutant IDH1 vaccine in newly diagnosed glioma. Time point in this sample: week 5, during vaccination. A 20-mer mutant IDH1 peptide at 300 ug was injected subcutaneously with topical imiquimod. Repertoires were generated with immunoSEQ multiplex PCR, while TCRdb's copy carries only in-frame clones and drops some. Among about 25,000 clones listed, roughly 77% were seen once. No cognate antigen is known for these TCRs. Material: PBMCs, obtained from a glioma patient whose treatment included an IDH1 peptide vaccine. The receptors derive from a middle-aged man with glioma.

This chain links TRBV21-1 with TRBJ2-7; the table's D call, TRBD2, was not checked against the DNA. TRBV21-1 counts as a pseudogene. This CDR3 is built from 17 residues. CDR3 residues: CASSKTGEPPGGCEQYF. The CDR3 DNA is TGTGCCAGCAGCAAAACTGGGGAACCCCCGGGGGGATGTGAGCAGTACTTC.

The rearrangement links TRBV7-9 to TRBJ1-2, with a possible D match to TRBD1 (5 bases). The CDR3 is made up of 14 amino acids. The V and J ends lost 5 bases and 5 bases respectively, with 15 bases between them. Looked up from germline, CDR1 is SEHNR and CDR2 is FQNEAQ (reference sequence). In nucleotides, the CDR3 is TGTGCCAGCAGCCCAACGTCCGGGGGTTATGGCTACACCTTC. This sequence encodes CASSPTSGGYGYTF. Variable domain in full (rest from reference TRBV7-9 and TRBJ1-2): DTGVSQNPRHKITKRGQNVTFRCDPISEHNRLYWYRQTLGQGPEFLTYFQNEAQLEKSRLLSDRFSAERPKGSFSTLEIQRTEQGDSAMYLCASSPTSGGYGYTFGSGTRLTVV.

The chain employs TRBV4-2 and TRBJ2-7; D is ambiguous. Germline CDR1 LGHNA, CDR2 YNFKEQ. The CDR3 sequence is 15 residues long. V was shortened by 0 bases and J by 0 bases, with 9 bases between the two germline ends. The CDR3: CASSQERTHSYEQYF. The CDR3 DNA reads as TGTGCCAGCAGCCAAGAGCGGACGCACTCCTACGAGCAGTACTTC.

The genes are TRBV7-9 and TRBJ2-1; TRBD2 matches 9 bases. Germline-derived CDR1 and CDR2 are SEHNR and FQNEAQ (reference sequence). The J segment lost 3 bases and the V segment lost 3 bases, leaving 0 bases of the junction unmatched. CDR3 length: 14 residues. The CDR3 coding sequence is TGTGCCAGCAGCTTTAGCGGGGGCTACAATGAGCAGTTCTTC. Protein product: CASSFSGGYNEQFF.

V gene TRBV11-2 combines with J gene TRBJ2-1; 11 nucleotides match TRBD2. Looked up from germline, CDR1 is SGHAT and CDR2 is FQNNGV. V lost 2 bases, J lost 8 bases, and 11 bases stayed unmatched. This CDR3 contains 17 residues. Here the CDR3 DNA reads TGTGCCAGCAGCTTATTGGTACTAGCGGGAGCAGTGGATGAGCAGTTCTTC. It codes for CASSLLVLAGAVDEQFF. The whole variable domain, remainder taken from reference TRBV11-2 and TRBJ2-1, is EAGVAQSPRYKIIEKRQSVAFWCNPISGHATLYWYQQILGQGPKLLIQFQNNGVVDDSQLPKDRFSAERLKGVDSTLKIQPAKLEDSAVYLCASSLLVLAGAVDEQFFGPGTRLTVL.